The next 21 T cell receptor beta chains were all read from a single sample in a study of blood T cell repertoires in COVID-19. Sequencing was performed with immunoSEQ multiplex PCR; in TCRdb, only in-frame clones are kept and a portion is missing. The repertoire holds 35,000 to 45,000 clones, with 70% to 90% as singletons. The material sequenced was peripheral blood. Source of these receptors: a man aged 65-85 years with acute or convalescent COVID-19.

The chain joins TRBV5-1 to TRBJ1-1; TRBD1 agrees at 12 bases. V dropped 1 base and J dropped 0; count of bases not matched to a gene: 10. Germline V gene data show CDR1 as SGHRS and CDR2 as YFSETQ. The CDR3 extends over 19 amino acids. The CDR3: CASSLPERDRGHLNTEAFF. DNA for the CDR3: TGCGCCAGCAGCTTGCCCGAGCGGGACAGGGGGCATCTGAACACTGAAGCTTTCTTT.

The chain couples TRBV29-1 to TRBJ2-1; the match to TRBD1 covers 9 bases. With V trimmed by 6 bases and J by 8 bases, 8 bases remained unmatched. This CDR3 region has 13 residues. Germline CDR1 and CDR2: SQVTM and ANQGSEA. The CDR3 reads CSVPGTGYDEQFF. The CDR3 DNA follows: TGCAGCGTACCCGGGACAGGGTACGATGAGCAGTTCTTC.

V is TRBV4-2 and J is TRBJ2-2, with 8 bases aligning to TRBD1. V lost 0 bases to trimming and J lost 4 bases; unmatched junction nucleotides: 10. Germline lookup yields CDR1 LGHNA and CDR2 YNFKEQ. The CDR3 loop spans 18 amino acids. CDR3 protein: CASSQDPRGRLITGELFF. DNA of the CDR3: TGTGCCAGCAGCCAAGACCCCAGGGGGCGATTGATCACCGGGGAGCTGTTTTTT.

V usage is TRBV29-1 and J usage is TRBJ2-3, with a tentative D call TRBD2 (5 bases). V shed 6 bases and J shed 5 bases, with 12 bases lying between them. Germline loops: CDR1 SQVTM, CDR2 ANQGSEA. This CDR3 is 12 amino acids long. The CDR3 DNA sequence: TGCAGCGTCCGGGAATTAGGAGATACGCAGTATTTT. Amino acids: CSVRELGDTQYF.

This chain joins TRBV27 and TRBJ2-6; 12 bases match TRBD2. V lost 3 bases to trimming and J lost 0 bases; unmatched junction nucleotides: 9. Germline-derived CDR1 and CDR2 are MNHEY and SMNVEV (reference sequence). This CDR3 comprises 20 residues. The CDR3 loop is CASSFHGLAGRTSGANVLTF. CDR3 nucleotides: TGTGCCAGCAGTTTTCACGGACTAGCGGGGAGAACCTCTGGGGCCAACGTCCTGACTTTC.

The CDR3 coding sequence is TGCGCCAGCACCCCGGCGGTACAGGGAGGGAATGAGCAGTTCTTC. It translates to CASTPAVQGGNEQFF. V is TRBV5-1 and J is TRBJ2-1; weak D call: TRBD2 (7 bases). Germline-derived CDR1 and CDR2 are SGHRS and YFSETQ. There are 15 residues in the CDR3. Trimming took 6 bases from V and 7 from J, leaving 20 bases between them.

The chain joins TRBV30 to TRBJ2-5, with TRBD1 matching over 8 bases. The CDR3 extends over 13 amino acids. The trim removed 4 bases at V and 3 bases at J, leaving 4 bases unmatched. Looked up from germline, CDR1 is GTSNPN and CDR2 is SVGIG (reference sequence). The CDR3 here is CAWIPGGKETQYF. CDR3 sequence (DNA): TGTGCCTGGATACCAGGGGGCAAAGAGACCCAGTACTTC.

V is TRBV2 and J is TRBJ2-1; 14 bases fit TRBD2. The ends lost 4 bases at V and 8 bases at J; junction bases unmatched: 4. CDR1 and CDR2 from the germline V gene are SNHLY and FYNNEI. The CDR3 spans 15 residues. CDR3 loop: CASSGLTSGRDEQFF. The DNA of the CDR3 is TGTGCCAGCAGTGGTCTGACTAGCGGGAGGGATGAGCAGTTCTTC. The full variable domain, with the rest looked up from reference TRBV2 and TRBJ2-1, is EPEVTQTPSHQVTQMGQEVILRCVPISNHLYFYWYRQILGQKVEFLVSFYNNEISEKSEIFDDQFSVERPDGSNFTLKIRSTKLEDSAMYFCASSGLTSGRDEQFFGPGTRLTVL.

The chain links TRBV5-5 to TRBJ1-4; TRBD1 agrees at 9 bases. V lost 4 bases and J lost 8; bases outside the gene matches: 6. Per germline, CDR1 SGHKS and CDR2 YYEKEE (reference sequence). The CDR3 spans 14 residues. The CDR3 DNA is TGTGCCAGCAGCCCCGGACAGGGGAAAGAAAAACTGTTTTTT. Translated: CASSPGQGKEKLFF.

The chain carries TRBV28 and TRBJ2-5; 9 nucleotides match TRBD2. Germline assignment: CDR1 MDHEN and CDR2 SYDVKM. The CDR3 spans 15 residues. Trimming at V came to 5 bases and at J to 3 bases, leaving 7 bases not matched to a gene. Here the CDR3 reads CASSVAGELEETQYF. CDR3 DNA: TGTGCCAGCAGTGTAGCGGGAGAATTGGAAGAGACCCAGTACTTC.

This sequence joins TRBV2 and TRBJ1-5; D remains unclear. The germline V gene has CDR1 SNHLY and CDR2 FYNNEI. This CDR3 has 12 residues. Trimming stripped 2 bases from V and 7 bases from J, with 6 bases between. The CDR3 sequence is CASSETEQPQHF. The CDR3 bases are TGTGCCAGCAGTGAAACCGAGCAGCCCCAGCATTTT.

The chain is built from TRBV3-1 (or the pseudogene TRBV3-2) and TRBJ1-5, with 11 bases aligning to TRBD1. The CDR3 contains 14 residues. CDR1 LGHDT and CDR2 YNNKEL come from the germline V gene (reference sequence). V was pared by 6 bases and J by 7 bases, with 5 bases of the junction left unmatched. CDR3 bases: TGTGCCAGCAGTTTCGGACAGGGGGCACAGCCCCAGCATTTT. It specifies CASSFGQGAQPQHF.

The genes are TRBV19 and TRBJ1-3; 11 bases line up with TRBD1. The germline V gene has CDR1 LNHDA and CDR2 SQIVND (reference sequence). CDR3 length: 16 amino acids. V was clipped by 5 bases and J by 4 bases; unmatched bases: 7. CDR3: CASSPRTGGLGNTIYF. The CDR3 DNA is TGTGCCAGTAGTCCTCGGACAGGGGGCCTCGGAAACACCATATATTTT.

This clone was detected only once. This rearrangement joins TRBV7-9 to TRBJ1-2; the match to TRBD1 covers 7 bases. Germline trimming cut 4 bases from V and 4 bases from J; bases unmatched to any gene: 9. The CDR3 length is 15 residues. CDR1 and CDR2 (germline): SEHNR, FQNEAQ (reference sequence). CDR3: CASSYSRQGPYGYTF. CDR3 DNA: TGTGCCAGCAGCTATTCACGACAGGGACCCTATGGCTACACCTTC.

This clone has just one count. This sequence joins TRBV11-3 and TRBJ2-2; D perhaps matches TRBD2 (5 bases). There are 13 residues in the CDR3. Germline lookup yields CDR1 SGHNT and CDR2 YENEEA. Deletions cut 5 bases from V and 8 bases from J, with 12 bases between. The CDR3: CASSPWPGGELFF. The CDR3 DNA reads as TGTGCCAGCAGCCCCTGGCCGGGGGGGGAGCTGTTTTTT.

The V gene is TRBV7-9, the J gene TRBJ2-3; unclear D gene. CDR1 SEHNR and CDR2 FQNEAQ come from the germline V gene (reference sequence). V was pared by 1 base and J by 2 bases, with 7 bases between. The CDR3 totals 14 residues. This CDR3 reads CASSLGRTTDTQYF. CDR3 bases: TGTGCCAGCAGCTTAGGCAGAACCACAGATACGCAGTATTTT.

V gene TRBV7-8 combines with J gene TRBJ2-2; TRBD2 matches 7 bases. The germline CDR1 and CDR2 sequences are SGHVS and FQNEAQ. This CDR3 has 17 amino acids. Trimming removed 5 bases from V and 1 base from J; junction bases left unmatched: 10. The CDR3 protein is CASSQTSRGQNTGELFF. Here the CDR3 DNA reads TGTGCCAGCAGCCAGACTAGCAGAGGTCAGAACACCGGGGAGCTGTTTTTT. The whole variable domain, remainder taken from reference TRBV7-8 and TRBJ2-2, is GAGVSQSPRYKVAKRGQDVALRCDPISGHVSLFWYQQALGQGPEFLTYFQNEAQLDKSGLPSDRFFAERPEGSVSTLKIQRTQQEDSAVYLCASSQTSRGQNTGELFFGEGSRLTVL.

The V and J genes are TRBV5-1 and TRBJ2-3, with D maybe TRBD2 (5 bases). V lost 0 bases to trimming and J lost 1 base, with 15 bases between them. The CDR3 totals 17 residues. Germline values: CDR1 SGHRS, CDR2 YFSETQ. The CDR3 DNA sequence: TGCGCCAGCAGCTTGGGGGCTAGCTTCAGTGGCACAGATACGCAGTATTTT. This encodes CASSLGASFSGTDTQYF.

The chain joins TRBV9 to TRBJ1-2; 7 bases map to TRBD1. The CDR3 extends over 15 amino acids. V shed 3 bases and J 7 bases; nucleotides not matched to a gene: 12. Germline-derived CDR1 and CDR2 are SGDLS and YYNGEE. The CDR3 coding sequence is TGTGCCAGCAGCGCTGGCGGGACAGCCAACCCTGGCTACACCTTC. Its translation: CASSAGGTANPGYTF.

V and J are TRBV3-1 (or the pseudogene TRBV3-2) and TRBJ2-1, with 11 nucleotides matching TRBD2. CDR1 and CDR2 from the germline V gene are LGHDT and YNNKEL (reference sequence). J gave up 4 bases and V 4 bases, and 3 bases lay outside the gene matches. The CDR3 runs to 15 residues. CDR3 in DNA: TGTGCCAGCAGCCCCCGACTAGCGGGATACAATGAGCAGTTCTTC. Its protein product is CASSPRLAGYNEQFF.

V gene TRBV5-1 combines with J gene TRBJ1-6; 9 positions match TRBD1. The junction had 3 bases not matched to a gene; V was cut back by 4 bases and J by 4 bases. Germline values: CDR1 SGHRS, CDR2 YFSETQ. The CDR3 spans 15 residues. CDR3 region: CASSPGTGYNSPLHF. Written as DNA, the CDR3 is TGCGCCAGCAGCCCCGGGACAGGGTATAATTCACCCCTCCACTTT.